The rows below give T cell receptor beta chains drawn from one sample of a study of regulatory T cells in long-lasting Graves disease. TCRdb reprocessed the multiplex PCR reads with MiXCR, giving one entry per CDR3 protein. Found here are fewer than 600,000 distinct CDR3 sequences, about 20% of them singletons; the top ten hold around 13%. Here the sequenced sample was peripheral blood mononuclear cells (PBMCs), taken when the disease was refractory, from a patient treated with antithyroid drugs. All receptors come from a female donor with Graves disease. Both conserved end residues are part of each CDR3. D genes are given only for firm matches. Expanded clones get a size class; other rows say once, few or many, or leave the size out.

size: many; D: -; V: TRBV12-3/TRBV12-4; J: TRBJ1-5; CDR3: CASSLRRTLRNQPQHF; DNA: TGTGCCAGCAGTTTACGGCGGACCCTTAGGAATCAGCCCCAGCATTTT
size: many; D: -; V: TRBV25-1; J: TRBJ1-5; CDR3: CATSIHRACHLYSNQPQHF; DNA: TGTGCCACCAGCATACACAGGGCATGCCACCTATATAGCAATCAGCCCCAGCATTTT
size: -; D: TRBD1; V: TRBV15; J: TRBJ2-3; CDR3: CATSILEGAVTDTQYF; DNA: TGTGCCACCAGCATCCTTGAGGGGGCCGTCACAGATACGCAGTATTTT
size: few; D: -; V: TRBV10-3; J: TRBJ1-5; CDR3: CAISEKAEYQPQHF; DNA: TGTGCCATCAGTGAGAAAGCAGAGTATCAGCCCCAGCATTTT
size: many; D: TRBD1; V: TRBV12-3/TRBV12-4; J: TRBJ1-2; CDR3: CASSRQGIGYTF; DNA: TGTGCCAGCAGCCGACAGGGTATTGGCTACACCTTC
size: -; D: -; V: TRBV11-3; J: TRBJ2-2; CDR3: CASSFTPRDTGELFF; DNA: TGTGCCAGCAGCTTCACTCCCAGAGACACCGGGGAGCTGTTTTTT
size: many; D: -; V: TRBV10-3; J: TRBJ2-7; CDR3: CAISEAGGVEQYF; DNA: TGTGCCATCAGTGAGGCAGGGGGGGTCGAGCAGTACTTC
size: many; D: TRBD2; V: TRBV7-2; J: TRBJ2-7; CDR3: CASSPPGLGTYEQYF; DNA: TGTGCCAGCAGCCCCCCGGGACTAGGCACCTACGAGCAGTACTTC
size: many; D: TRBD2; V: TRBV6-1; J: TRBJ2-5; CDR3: CASSPAGLQTQYF; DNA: TGTGCCAGCAGTCCAGCGGGGTTGCAGACCCAGTACTTC
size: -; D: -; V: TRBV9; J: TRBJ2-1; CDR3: CASSPPGPYNEQFF; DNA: TGTGCCAGCAGCCCCCCCGGGCCATACAATGAGCAGTTCTTC
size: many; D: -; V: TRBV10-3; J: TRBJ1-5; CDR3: CAISANSNQPQHF; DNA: TGTGCCATCAGCGCTAACAGTAATCAGCCCCAGCATTTT
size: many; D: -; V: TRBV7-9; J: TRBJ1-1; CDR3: CASSWGTEAFF; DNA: TGTGCCAGCAGCTGGGGCACTGAAGCTTTCTTT
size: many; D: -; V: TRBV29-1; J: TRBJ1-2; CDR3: CSVDLEESGYTF; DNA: TGCAGCGTTGATCTGGAAGAATCGGGCTACACCTTC
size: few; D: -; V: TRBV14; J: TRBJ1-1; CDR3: CASSQVGKYREPRAFF; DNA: TGTGCCAGCAGCCAAGTCGGGAAGTATAGGGAACCCCGAGCTTTCTTT
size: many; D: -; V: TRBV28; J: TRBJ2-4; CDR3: CASSPALAKTIQYF; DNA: TGTGCCAGCAGTCCCGCGCTAGCCAAAACCATTCAGTACTTC
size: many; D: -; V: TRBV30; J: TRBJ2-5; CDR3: CAWCWVPRPETQYF; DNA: TGTGCCTGGTGTTGGGTCCCGAGGCCAGAGACCCAGTACTTC
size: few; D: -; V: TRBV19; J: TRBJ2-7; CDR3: CATRQEGDEQYF; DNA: TGTGCCACGAGACAAGAAGGCGACGAGCAGTACTTC
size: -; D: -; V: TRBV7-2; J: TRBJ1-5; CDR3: CASSLGSRNQPQHF; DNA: TGTGCCAGCAGCTTAGGGTCCCGCAATCAGCCCCAGCATTTT
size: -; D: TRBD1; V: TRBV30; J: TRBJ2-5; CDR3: CACLTRGRETQYF; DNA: TGTGCCTGCCTGACCAGGGGGCGGGAGACCCAGTACTTC
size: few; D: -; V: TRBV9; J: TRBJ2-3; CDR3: CASSVGGTDTQYF; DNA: TGTGCCAGCAGCGTAGGGGGGACAGATACGCAGTATTTT
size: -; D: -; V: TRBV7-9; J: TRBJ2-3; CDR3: CASSLGSASTDTQYF; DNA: TGTGCCAGCAGCTTAGGCTCAGCCAGCACAGATACGCAGTATTTT
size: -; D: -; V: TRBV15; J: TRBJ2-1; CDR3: CATSRDYGSYNEQFF; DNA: TGTGCCACCAGCAGAGATTATGGCTCCTACAATGAGCAGTTCTTC
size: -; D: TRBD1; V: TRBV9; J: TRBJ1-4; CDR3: CASSPRQGREKLFF; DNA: TGTGCCAGCAGCCCCAGACAGGGGAGGGAAAAACTGTTTTTT
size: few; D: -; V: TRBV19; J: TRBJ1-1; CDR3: CASSMYSNTEAFF; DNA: TGTGCCAGTAGTATGTACTCGAACACTGAAGCTTTCTTT
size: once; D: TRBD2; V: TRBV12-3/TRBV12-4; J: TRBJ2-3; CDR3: CASSLETSADTQYF; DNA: TGTGCCAGCAGTTTGGAGACTAGCGCAGATACGCAGTATTTT
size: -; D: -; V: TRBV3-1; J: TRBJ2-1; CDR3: CASSTNWASGGEQFF; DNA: TGTGCCAGCTCCACCAACTGGGCCTCCGGGGGTGAGCAGTTCTTC
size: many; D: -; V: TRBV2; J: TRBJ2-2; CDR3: CASSPLTGELFF; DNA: TGTGCCAGCAGTCCACTCACCGGGGAGCTGTTTTTT
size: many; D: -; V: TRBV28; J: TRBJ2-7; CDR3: CASSSPGREPGYEQYF; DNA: TGTGCCAGCAGTTCCCCCGGACGGGAGCCAGGCTACGAGCAGTACTTC
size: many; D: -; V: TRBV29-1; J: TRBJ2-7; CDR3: CSVDGDSYEQYF; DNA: TGCAGCGTTGATGGGGATTCCTACGAGCAGTACTTC
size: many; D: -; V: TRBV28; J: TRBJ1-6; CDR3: CASSLFPGTAYSPLHF; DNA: TGTGCCAGCAGTTTGTTCCCCGGGACGGCTTATTCACCCCTCCACTTT
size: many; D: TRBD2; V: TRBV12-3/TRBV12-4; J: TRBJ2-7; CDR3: CASSRTQGLAGGKYEQYF; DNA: TGTGCCAGCAGTAGAACCCAGGGACTAGCGGGGGGGAAATACGAGCAGTACTTC
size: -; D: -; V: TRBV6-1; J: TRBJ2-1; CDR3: CASSEKSNEQFF; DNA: TGTGCCAGCAGTGAAAAAAGTAATGAGCAGTTCTTC
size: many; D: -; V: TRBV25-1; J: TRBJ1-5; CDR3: CASSENSGHLGSNQPQHF; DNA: TGTGCCAGCAGTGAAAACTCGGGACACCTAGGGAGCAATCAGCCCCAGCATTTT
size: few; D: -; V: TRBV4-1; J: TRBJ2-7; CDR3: CASSQAGGRTYEQYF; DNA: TGCGCCAGCAGCCAAGCGGGCGGGCGCACCTACGAGCAGTACTTC
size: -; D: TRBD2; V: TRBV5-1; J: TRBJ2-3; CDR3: CASSLSGGVGDTQYF; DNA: TGCGCCAGCAGCTTGAGCGGGGGAGTCGGTGATACGCAGTATTTT
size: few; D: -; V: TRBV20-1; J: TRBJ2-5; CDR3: CRGQRGETQYF; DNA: TGCAGGGGGCAGCGAGGGGAGACCCAGTACTTC
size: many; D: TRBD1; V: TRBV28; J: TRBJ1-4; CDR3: CASSFGPRTGGGSYRELFF; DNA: TGTGCCAGCAGTTTTGGCCCGAGGACAGGGGGCGGAAGTTATCGCGAACTGTTTTTT